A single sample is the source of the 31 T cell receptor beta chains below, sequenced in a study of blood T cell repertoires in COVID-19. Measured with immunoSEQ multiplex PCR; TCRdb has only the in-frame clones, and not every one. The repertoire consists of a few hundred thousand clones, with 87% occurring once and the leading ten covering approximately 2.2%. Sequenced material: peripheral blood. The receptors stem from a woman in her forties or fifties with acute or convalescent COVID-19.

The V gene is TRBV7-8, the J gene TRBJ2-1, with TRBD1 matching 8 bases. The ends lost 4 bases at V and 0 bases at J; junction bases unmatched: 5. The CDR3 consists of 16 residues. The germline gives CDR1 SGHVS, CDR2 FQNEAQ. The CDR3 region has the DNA TGTGCCAGCAGCTCGGACAGGGCGAGCTCCTACAATGAGCAGTTCTTC. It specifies CASSSDRASSYNEQFF. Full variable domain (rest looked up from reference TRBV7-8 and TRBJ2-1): GAGVSQSPRYKVAKRGQDVALRCDPISGHVSLFWYQQALGQGPEFLTYFQNEAQLDKSGLPSDRFFAERPEGSVSTLKIQRTQQEDSAVYLCASSSDRASSYNEQFFGPGTRLTVL.

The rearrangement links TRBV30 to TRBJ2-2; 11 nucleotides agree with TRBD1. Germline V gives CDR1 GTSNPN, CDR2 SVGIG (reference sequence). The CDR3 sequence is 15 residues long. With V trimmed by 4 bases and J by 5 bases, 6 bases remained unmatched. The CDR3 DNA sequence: TGTGCCTGGACTACGGGACAGGGGGATACCGGGGAGCTGTTTTTT. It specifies CAWTTGQGDTGELFF.

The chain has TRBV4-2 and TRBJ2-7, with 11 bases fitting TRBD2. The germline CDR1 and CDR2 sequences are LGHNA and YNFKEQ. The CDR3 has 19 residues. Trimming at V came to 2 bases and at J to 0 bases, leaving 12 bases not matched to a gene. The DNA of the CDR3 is TGTGCCAGCAGCCAACAAGGGACTAGCGGCCCTCTCTACTCCTACGAGCAGTACTTC. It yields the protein CASSQQGTSGPLYSYEQYF.

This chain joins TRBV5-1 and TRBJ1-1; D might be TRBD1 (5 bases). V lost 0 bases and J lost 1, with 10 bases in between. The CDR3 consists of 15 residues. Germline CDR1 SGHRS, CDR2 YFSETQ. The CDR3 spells CASSLASTGNTEAFF. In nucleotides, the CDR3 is TGCGCCAGCAGCTTGGCCAGCACAGGGAACACTGAAGCTTTCTTT. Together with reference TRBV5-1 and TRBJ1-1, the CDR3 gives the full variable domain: KAGVTQTPRYLIKTRGQQVTLSCSPISGHRSVSWYQQTPGQGLQFLFEYFSETQRNKGNFPGRFSGRQFSNSRSEMNVSTLELGDSALYLCASSLASTGNTEAFFGQGTRLTVV.

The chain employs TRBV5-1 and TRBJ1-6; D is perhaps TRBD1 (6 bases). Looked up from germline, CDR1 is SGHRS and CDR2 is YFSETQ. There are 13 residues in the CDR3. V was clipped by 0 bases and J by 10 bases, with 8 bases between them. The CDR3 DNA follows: TGCGCCAGCAGCTTGGCAGGGGAGTCACCCCTCCACTTT. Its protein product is CASSLAGESPLHF.

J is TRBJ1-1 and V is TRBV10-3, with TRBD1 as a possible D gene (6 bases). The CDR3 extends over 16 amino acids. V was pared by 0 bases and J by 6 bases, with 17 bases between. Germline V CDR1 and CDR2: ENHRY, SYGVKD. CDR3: CAISESLGTPSPEAFF. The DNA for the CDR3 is TGTGCCATCAGTGAGTCGTTGGGGACACCTTCCCCTGAAGCTTTCTTT.

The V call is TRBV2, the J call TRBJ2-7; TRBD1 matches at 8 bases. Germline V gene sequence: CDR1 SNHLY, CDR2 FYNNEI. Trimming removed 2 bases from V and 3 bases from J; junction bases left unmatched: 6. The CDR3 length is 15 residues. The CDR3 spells CASSEWVDRGYEQYF. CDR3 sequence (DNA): TGTGCCAGCAGTGAATGGGTCGACAGGGGCTACGAGCAGTACTTC.

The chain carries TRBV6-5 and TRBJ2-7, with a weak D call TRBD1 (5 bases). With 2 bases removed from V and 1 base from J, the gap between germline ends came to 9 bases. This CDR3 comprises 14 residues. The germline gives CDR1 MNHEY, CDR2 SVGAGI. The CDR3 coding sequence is TGTGCCAGCAGTTACGCAGGGCTGTCCTACGAGCAGTACTTC. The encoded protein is CASSYAGLSYEQYF.

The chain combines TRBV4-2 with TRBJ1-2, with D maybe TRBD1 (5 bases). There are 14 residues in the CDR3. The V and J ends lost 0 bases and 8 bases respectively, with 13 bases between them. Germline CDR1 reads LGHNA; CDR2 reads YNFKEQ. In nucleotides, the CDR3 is TGTGCCAGCAGCCAAGACCGGGGGACCAGAGGCTACACCTTC. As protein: CASSQDRGTRGYTF.

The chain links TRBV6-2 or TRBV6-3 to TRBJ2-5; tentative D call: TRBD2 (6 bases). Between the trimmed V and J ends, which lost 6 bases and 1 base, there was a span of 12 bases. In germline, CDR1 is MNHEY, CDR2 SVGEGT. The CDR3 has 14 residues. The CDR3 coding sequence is TGTGCCAGCAGCCCCCGCGGGGCCCAAGAGACCCAGTACTTC. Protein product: CASSPRGAQETQYF.

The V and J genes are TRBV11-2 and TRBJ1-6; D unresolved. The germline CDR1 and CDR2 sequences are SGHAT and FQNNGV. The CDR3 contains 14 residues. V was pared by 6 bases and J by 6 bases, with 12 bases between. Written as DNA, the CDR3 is TGTGCCAGCAGTGGCCCAGGTCTTAATTCACCCCTCCACTTT. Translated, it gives CASSGPGLNSPLHF. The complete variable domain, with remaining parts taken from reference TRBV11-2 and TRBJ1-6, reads EAGVAQSPRYKIIEKRQSVAFWCNPISGHATLYWYQQILGQGPKLLIQFQNNGVVDDSQLPKDRFSAERLKGVDSTLKIQPAKLEDSAVYLCASSGPGLNSPLHFGNGTRLTVT.

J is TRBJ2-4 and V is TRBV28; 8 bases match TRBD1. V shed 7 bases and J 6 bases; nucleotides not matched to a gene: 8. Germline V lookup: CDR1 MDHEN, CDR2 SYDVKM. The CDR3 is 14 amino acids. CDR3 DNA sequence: TGTGCCAGCACCCTACAGGGGGATAGAAACATTCAGTACTTC. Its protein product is CASTLQGDRNIQYF.

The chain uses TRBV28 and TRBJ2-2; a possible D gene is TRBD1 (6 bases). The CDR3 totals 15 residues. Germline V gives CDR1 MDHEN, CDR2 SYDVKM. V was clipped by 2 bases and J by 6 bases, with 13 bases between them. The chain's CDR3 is CASSLTQQGAGELFF. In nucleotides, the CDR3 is TGTGCCAGCAGTTTAACCCAACAGGGCGCCGGGGAGCTGTTTTTT.

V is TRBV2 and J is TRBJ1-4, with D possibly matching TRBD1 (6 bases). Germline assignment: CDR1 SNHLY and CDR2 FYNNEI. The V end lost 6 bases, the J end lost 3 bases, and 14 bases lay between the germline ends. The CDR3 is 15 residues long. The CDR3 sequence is CASSRETGANEKLFF. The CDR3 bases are TGTGCCAGCAGCCGCGAGACAGGAGCTAATGAAAAACTGTTTTTT. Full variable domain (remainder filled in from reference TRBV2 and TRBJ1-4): EPEVTQTPSHQVTQMGQEVILRCVPISNHLYFYWYRQILGQKVEFLVSFYNNEISEKSEIFDDQFSVERPDGSNFTLKIRSTKLEDSAMYFCASSRETGANEKLFFGSGTQLSVL.

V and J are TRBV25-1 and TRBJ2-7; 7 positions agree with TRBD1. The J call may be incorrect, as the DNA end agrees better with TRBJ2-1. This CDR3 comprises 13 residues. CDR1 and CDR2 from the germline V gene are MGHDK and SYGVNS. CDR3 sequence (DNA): TGTGCCAGCGACCGACAGGGTACCCATGAGCAGTTCTTC. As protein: CASDRQGTHEQFF.

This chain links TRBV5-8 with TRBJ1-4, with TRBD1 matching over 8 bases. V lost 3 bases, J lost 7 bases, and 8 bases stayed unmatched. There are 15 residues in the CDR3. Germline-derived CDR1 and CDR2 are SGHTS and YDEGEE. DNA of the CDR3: TGTGCCAGCAGCTCGTGGACAGGGTGGGGTGAAAAACTGTTTTTT. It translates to CASSSWTGWGEKLFF.

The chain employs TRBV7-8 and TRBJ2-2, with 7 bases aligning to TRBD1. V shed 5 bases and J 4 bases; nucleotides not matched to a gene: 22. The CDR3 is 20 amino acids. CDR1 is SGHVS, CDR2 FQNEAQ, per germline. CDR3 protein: CASSRADRPSPLTFTGELFF. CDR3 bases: TGTGCCAGCAGCCGAGCGGACAGGCCATCACCTCTCACTTTCACCGGGGAGCTGTTTTTT.

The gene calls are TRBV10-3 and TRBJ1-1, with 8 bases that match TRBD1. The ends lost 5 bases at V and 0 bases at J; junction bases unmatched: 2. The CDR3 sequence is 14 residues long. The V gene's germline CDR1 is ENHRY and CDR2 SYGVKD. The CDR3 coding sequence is TGTGCCATCAGTAGGACAGGGCTGAACACTGAAGCTTTCTTT. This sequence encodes CAISRTGLNTEAFF.

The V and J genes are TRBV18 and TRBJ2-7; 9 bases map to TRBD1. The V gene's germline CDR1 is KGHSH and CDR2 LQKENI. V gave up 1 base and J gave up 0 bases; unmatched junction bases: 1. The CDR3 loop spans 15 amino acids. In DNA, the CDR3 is TGTGCCAGCTCACCACGGGACAGGGTCTCCTACGAGCAGTACTTC. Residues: CASSPRDRVSYEQYF.

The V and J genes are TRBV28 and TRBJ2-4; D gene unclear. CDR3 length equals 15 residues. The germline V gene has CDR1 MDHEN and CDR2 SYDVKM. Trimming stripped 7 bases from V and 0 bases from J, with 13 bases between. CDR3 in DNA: TGTGCCAGCACTTCCGGAGCCGTAGCCAAAAACATTCAGTACTTC. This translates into CASTSGAVAKNIQYF.

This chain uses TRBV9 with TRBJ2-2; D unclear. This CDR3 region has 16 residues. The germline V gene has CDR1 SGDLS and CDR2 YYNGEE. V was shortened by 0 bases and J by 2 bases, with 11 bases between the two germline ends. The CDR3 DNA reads TGTGCCAGCAGCGTAGAAATAGCATTAAACACCGGGGAGCTGTTTTTT. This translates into CASSVEIALNTGELFF. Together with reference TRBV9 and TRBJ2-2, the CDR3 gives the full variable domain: DSGVTQTPKHLITATGQRVTLRCSPRSGDLSVYWYQQSLDQGLQFLIQYYNGEERAKGNILERFSAQQFPDLHSELNLSSLELGDSALYFCASSVEIALNTGELFFGEGSRLTVL.

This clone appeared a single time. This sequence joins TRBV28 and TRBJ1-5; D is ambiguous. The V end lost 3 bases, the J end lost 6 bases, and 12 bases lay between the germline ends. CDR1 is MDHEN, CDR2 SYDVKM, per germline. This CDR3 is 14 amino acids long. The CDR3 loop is CASSFRGLGQPQHF. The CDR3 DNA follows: TGTGCCAGCAGTTTCCGGGGTTTGGGTCAGCCCCAGCATTTT.

Here the CDR3 reads CASSLRVNQPQHF. Written as DNA, the CDR3 is TGTGCCAGCAGTTTACGGGTCAATCAGCCCCAGCATTTT. The rearrangement uses TRBV28 and TRBJ1-5; D is unclear. V was shortened by 2 bases and J by 3 bases, with 5 bases between the two germline ends. Germline lookup yields CDR1 MDHEN and CDR2 SYDVKM. This CDR3 contains 13 residues.

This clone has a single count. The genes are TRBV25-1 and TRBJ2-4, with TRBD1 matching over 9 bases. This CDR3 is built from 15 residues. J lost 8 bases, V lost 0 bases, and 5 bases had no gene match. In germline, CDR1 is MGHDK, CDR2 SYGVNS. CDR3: CASSEYRQGEDIQYF. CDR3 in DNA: TGTGCCAGCAGTGAATACAGACAGGGGGAAGACATTCAGTACTTC. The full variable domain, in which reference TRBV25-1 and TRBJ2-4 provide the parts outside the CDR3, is EADIYQTPRYLVIGTGKKITLECSQTMGHDKMYWYQQDPGMELHLIHYSYGVNSTEKGDLSSESTVSRIRTEHFPLTLESARPSHTSQYLCASSEYRQGEDIQYFGAGTRLSVL.

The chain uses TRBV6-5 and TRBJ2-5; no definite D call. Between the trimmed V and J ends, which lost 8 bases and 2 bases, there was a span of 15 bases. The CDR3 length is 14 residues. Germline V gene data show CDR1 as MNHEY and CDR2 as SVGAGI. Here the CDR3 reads CASAVTADQETQYF. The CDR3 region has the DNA TGTGCCAGCGCCGTTACAGCTGATCAAGAGACCCAGTACTTC.

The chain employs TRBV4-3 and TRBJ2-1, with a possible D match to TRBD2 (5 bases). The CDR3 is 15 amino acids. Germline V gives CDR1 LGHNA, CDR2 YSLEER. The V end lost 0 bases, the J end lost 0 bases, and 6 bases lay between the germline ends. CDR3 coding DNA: TGCGCCAGCAGCCAAGATCGGGGCTCCTACAATGAGCAGTTCTTC. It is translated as CASSQDRGSYNEQFF.

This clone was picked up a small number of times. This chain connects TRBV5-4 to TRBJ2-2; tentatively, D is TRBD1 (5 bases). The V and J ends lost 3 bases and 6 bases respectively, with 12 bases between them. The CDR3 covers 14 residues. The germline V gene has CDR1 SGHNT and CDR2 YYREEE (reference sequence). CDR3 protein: CASSSPLGPGELFF. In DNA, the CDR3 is TGTGCCAGCAGCTCACCCCTGGGGCCCGGGGAGCTGTTTTTT.

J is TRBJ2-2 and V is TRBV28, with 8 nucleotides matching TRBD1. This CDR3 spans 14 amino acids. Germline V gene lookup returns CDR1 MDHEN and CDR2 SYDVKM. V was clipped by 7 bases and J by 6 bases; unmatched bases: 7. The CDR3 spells CASIRDRGAGELFF. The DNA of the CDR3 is TGTGCCAGCATCCGCGACAGGGGTGCCGGGGAGCTGTTTTTT.

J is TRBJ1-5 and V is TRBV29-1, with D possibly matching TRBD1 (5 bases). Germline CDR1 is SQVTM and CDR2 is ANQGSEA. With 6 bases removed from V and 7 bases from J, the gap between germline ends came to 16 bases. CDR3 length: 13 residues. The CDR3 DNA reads TGCAGCGTCCAAGGGGTTGGGGGGCAGCCCCAGCATTTT. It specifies CSVQGVGGQPQHF.

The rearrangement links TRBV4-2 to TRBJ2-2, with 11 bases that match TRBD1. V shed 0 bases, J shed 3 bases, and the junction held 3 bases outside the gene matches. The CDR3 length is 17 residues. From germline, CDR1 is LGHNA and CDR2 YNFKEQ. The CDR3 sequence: CASSQDRDRGDTGELFF. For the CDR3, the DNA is TGTGCCAGCAGCCAAGATAGGGACAGGGGGGACACCGGGGAGCTGTTTTTT.

CDR3 amino acids: CASSLEVVREQFF. CDR3 sequence (DNA): TGTGCCAGCAGCTTGGAAGTAGTCAGGGAGCAGTTCTTC. J is TRBJ2-1 and V is TRBV5-4, with D hard to call. The germline V and J ends were trimmed by 0 bases and 10 bases, with 11 bases remaining between them. Germline loops: CDR1 SGHNT, CDR2 YYREEE (reference sequence). The CDR3 is 13 amino acids.